A single sample gave rise to the 8 T cell receptor beta chains below, sequenced in a study of early T cells in non-severe SARS-CoV-2 infection. TCRdb recomputed calls from the 5' RACE reads with MiXCR, one row per CDR3 protein. The sample yields more than 45,000 distinct CDR3 sequences, approximately 8% seen once. The sample taken for sequencing was whole blood. These receptors were obtained from an adult who was a healthcare worker with PCR-confirmed SARS-CoV-2 infection or an uninfected control (not recorded which).

In the case of this clonotype: This may be a read error, as it is one base from a much larger clone. The J gene is TRBJ2-6, the V gene TRBV7-9, with D unresolved. V was trimmed by 1 base and J by 0 bases, leaving 4 bases between them. Germline V CDR1 and CDR2: SEHNR, FQNEAQ (reference sequence). The CDR3 totals 15 residues. CDR3 nucleotide sequence: TGTGCCAGCAGCTTAGGGCGCTCTGGGGCCAACGTCCTGACTTTC. The encoded protein is CASSLGRSGANVLTF. Together with reference TRBV7-9 and TRBJ2-6, the CDR3 gives the full variable domain: DTGVSQNPRHKITKRGQNVTFRCDPISEHNRLYWYRQTLGQGPEFLTYFQNEAQLEKSRLLSDRFSAERPKGSFSTLEIQRTEQGDSAMYLCASSLGRSGANVLTFGAGSRLTVL.

This clonotype was counted only a few times. The chain combines TRBV19 with TRBJ1-5; D gene ambiguous. Germline V gene lookup returns CDR1 LNHDA and CDR2 SQIVND (reference sequence). Trimming removed 1 base from V and 2 bases from J, with 6 bases in between. The CDR3 has 14 amino acids. The CDR3 nucleotides read TGTGCCAGTAGTATAGCCGGCGGCAATCAGCCCCAGCATTTT. Translation: CASSIAGGNQPQHF.

In its sample, this clonotype was seen a few times. The chain joins TRBV7-8 to TRBJ2-3; D might be TRBD1 (6 bases). The CDR3 spans 13 residues. V was pared by 5 bases and J by 6 bases, with 12 bases between. Germline V CDR1 and CDR2: SGHVS, FQNEAQ. The CDR3 reads CASSQNTGDTQYF. The CDR3 DNA sequence: TGTGCCAGCAGCCAAAATACAGGGGATACGCAGTATTTT.

This clonotype was seen many times. The gene calls are TRBV30 and TRBJ1-1, with a tentative D call TRBD1 (6 bases). The CDR3 contains 15 residues. Germline V gene sequence: CDR1 GTSNPN, CDR2 SVGIG (reference sequence). V lost 5 bases, J lost 10 bases, and 26 bases lay in between. The CDR3 nucleotides read TGTGCCTGGGACCCCACCGGGACAAGGGCGCTGGGAGCTTTCTTT. Translation gives CAWDPTGTRALGAFF.

This clonotype was observed at least ten times. This chain links TRBV20-1 with TRBJ2-3, with 8 bases lining up with TRBD1. The CDR3 is 13 residues long. The trim removed 3 bases at V and 4 bases at J, leaving 3 bases unmatched. Germline CDR1 DFQATT, CDR2 SNEGSKA (reference sequence). The chain's CDR3 is CSARDRVADTQYF. Written as DNA, the CDR3 is TGCAGTGCTAGGGACAGGGTGGCAGATACGCAGTATTTT.

This clonotype was counted between two and nine times. The CDR3, as DNA: TGTGCCAGCAGCTTAGTATTGGTGGAGCACACAGATACGCAGTATTTT. Amino acids: CASSLVLVEHTDTQYF. The genes are TRBV7-9 and TRBJ2-3; D gene uncertain. V was pared by 1 base and J by 2 bases, with 13 bases between. Looked up from germline, CDR1 is SEHNR and CDR2 is FQNEAQ (reference sequence). The CDR3 is 16 amino acids.

The V gene is TRBV7-9, the J gene TRBJ2-2, with 7 nucleotides matching TRBD2. The CDR3 is 16 residues long. Germline trimming cut 5 bases from V and 0 bases from J; bases unmatched to any gene: 6. Germline CDR1 is SEHNR and CDR2 is FQNEAQ (reference sequence). The CDR3 here is CASSPRGVSNTGELFF. The CDR3 nucleotides read TGTGCCAGCAGCCCACGGGGGGTTTCGAACACCGGGGAGCTGTTTTTT.

The genes are TRBV13 and TRBJ2-6; D is undetermined. There are 15 residues in the CDR3. V gave up 5 bases and J gave up 2 bases, with 10 bases separating them. Germline-derived CDR1 and CDR2 are PRHDT and FYEKMQ (reference sequence). In DNA form, the CDR3 reads TGTGCCAGCAGCAAGGGTCCCACTGGGGCCAACGTCCTGACTTTC. Its translation: CASSKGPTGANVLTF.